The 19 T cell receptor beta chains listed next were all sequenced from one sample in a study of blood T cell repertoires in COVID-19. Repertoires were generated with immunoSEQ multiplex PCR, while TCRdb's copy carries only in-frame clones and drops some. Seen here are over 150,000 clones, 75% to 90% observed once, and the top ten hold about 2.2%. The sequencing sample was made of PBMCs or T cells enriched from blood (not recorded which). Source of these receptors: a woman in her twenties or thirties who had recovered from COVID-19.

This clone was seen only once. A read error may be the cause here, since a much bigger clone is one base away. V gene TRBV4-3 combines with J gene TRBJ1-2, with TRBD1 identical over 8 bases. The germline CDR1 and CDR2 sequences are LGHNA and YSLEER. V gave up 4 bases and J gave up 7 bases; unmatched junction bases: 2. CDR3 size: 12 residues. The DNA for the CDR3 is TGCGCCAGCAGCCCGGACAGGGCTGGCTACACCTTC. Translating gives CASSPDRAGYTF.

This clone was detected a few times. The V and J genes are TRBV7-9 and TRBJ2-2; D might be TRBD1 (5 bases). The germline V gene has CDR1 SEHNR and CDR2 FQNEAQ (reference sequence). The CDR3 sequence is 15 residues long. V was cut by 4 bases and J by 3 bases, with 12 bases left in between. CDR3 residues: CASSSGQLDTGELFF. DNA for the CDR3: TGTGCCAGCAGCTCAGGGCAGCTTGACACCGGGGAGCTGTTTTTT.

V and J are TRBV11-3 and TRBJ1-1; TRBD1 aligns across 8 bases. The CDR3 is 14 amino acids. CDR1 and CDR2 from the germline V gene are SGHNT and YENEEA. After removal of 2 bases from V and 6 bases from J, the junction contained 5 bases not matched to a gene. DNA for the CDR3: TGTGCCAGCAGCTTACGGACAGGGAGGGCTGAAGCTTTCTTT. Translating gives CASSLRTGRAEAFF.

J is TRBJ1-1 and V is TRBV7-9; a possible D gene is TRBD1 (5 bases). The CDR3 contains 10 residues. Germline loops: CDR1 SEHNR, CDR2 FQNEAQ (reference sequence). V lost 8 bases and J lost 4, with 5 bases in between. CDR3 region: CASGATEAFF. Written as DNA, the CDR3 is TGTGCCAGCGGGGCCACTGAAGCTTTCTTT. The full variable domain, its missing parts supplied by reference TRBV7-9 and TRBJ1-1, is DTGVSQNPRHKITKRGQNVTFRCDPISEHNRLYWYRQTLGQGPEFLTYFQNEAQLEKSRLLSDRFSAERPKGSFSTLEIQRTEQGDSAMYLCASGATEAFFGQGTRLTVV.

The chain has TRBV2 and TRBJ2-1, with a weak D call TRBD2 (5 bases). Per germline, CDR1 SNHLY and CDR2 FYNNEI. The CDR3 contains 13 residues. V was clipped by 5 bases and J by 5 bases, with 10 bases between them. The CDR3: CASSRPADNEQFF. The CDR3 DNA follows: TGTGCCAGCAGTCGTCCAGCGGACAATGAGCAGTTCTTC.

The rearrangement links TRBV24-1 to TRBJ1-5; perhaps TRBD1 as D (6 bases). V lost 3 bases to trimming and J lost 4 bases, with 9 bases between them. Per germline, CDR1 KGHDR and CDR2 SFDVKD. The CDR3 loop spans 14 amino acids. The CDR3 DNA follows: TGTGCCACCAGTGATACCCAGGGGAATCAGCCCCAGCATTTT. Protein product: CATSDTQGNQPQHF.

V usage is TRBV6-2 or TRBV6-3 and J usage is TRBJ2-1; D is possibly TRBD2 (6 bases). The length of the CDR3 is 19 residues. Trimming removed 5 bases from V and 4 bases from J, with 27 bases in between. Germline CDR1 is MNHEY and CDR2 is SVGEGT. DNA of the CDR3: TGTGCCAGCAGTACCCCGATGGTAGCGGCGGTTCTTTCTTACAATGAGCAGTTCTTC. Translating gives CASSTPMVAAVLSYNEQFF.

The chain recombines TRBV30 with TRBJ2-1, with 9 nucleotides matching TRBD1. The CDR3 loop spans 13 amino acids. The germline V gene has CDR1 GTSNPN and CDR2 SVGIG (reference sequence). V gave up 3 bases and J gave up 4 bases; unmatched junction bases: 1. The CDR3 DNA follows: TGTGCCTGGAGGGACAGGGGATACAATGAGCAGTTCTTC. It encodes CAWRDRGYNEQFF.

This rearrangement joins TRBV6-2 or TRBV6-3 to TRBJ2-2, with a tentative D call TRBD1 (6 bases). From germline, CDR1 is MNHEY and CDR2 SVGEGT. The CDR3 runs 15 residues. Trimming left V 6 bases short and J 7 bases short, with 18 bases between. The CDR3, as DNA: TGTGCCAGCAGCCATGACAGGTCCTACAACGGGGAGCTGTTTTTT. As protein: CASSHDRSYNGELFF.

The V gene is TRBV30, the J gene TRBJ2-7, with TRBD1 matching over 7 bases. The CDR3 is made up of 13 amino acids. Per germline, CDR1 GTSNPN and CDR2 SVGIG (reference sequence). The ends lost 1 base at V and 3 bases at J; junction bases unmatched: 3. CDR3: CAWSGGGDYEQYF. In DNA form, the CDR3 reads TGTGCCTGGAGTGGAGGGGGCGACTACGAGCAGTACTTC.

The V gene is TRBV11-3, the J gene TRBJ1-3; no definite D call. Looked up from germline, CDR1 is SGHNT and CDR2 is YENEEA. V was shortened by 4 bases and J by 7 bases, with 8 bases between the two germline ends. This CDR3 has 12 amino acids. The CDR3 spells CASSSRLNTIYF. For the CDR3, the DNA is TGTGCCAGCAGCTCTAGACTGAACACCATATATTTT.

The V call is TRBV21-1, the J call TRBJ1-1. TRBV21-1 is recorded as a pseudogene. There are 17 residues in the CDR3. The CDR3 is CASSSEGQGLRNTEAFF. CDR3 nucleotide sequence: TGTGCCAGCAGCTCAGAAGGGCAGGGACTTCGAAACACTGAAGCTTTCTTT.

V and J are TRBV30 and TRBJ1-4; D remains ambiguous. The CDR3 consists of 16 residues. Germline assignment: CDR1 GTSNPN and CDR2 SVGIG (reference sequence). V lost 1 base and J lost 2, with 14 bases in between. The CDR3 spells CAWSDRRAGTNEKLFF. CDR3 coding DNA: TGTGCCTGGAGTGATAGAAGGGCGGGCACTAATGAAAAACTGTTTTTT. The variable domain in full, completed from reference TRBV30 and TRBJ1-4, reads SQTIHQWPATLVQPVGSPLSLECTVEGTSNPNLYWYRQAAGRGLQLLFYSVGIGQISSEVPQNLSASRPQDRQFILSSKKLLLSDSGFYLCAWSDRRAGTNEKLFFGSGTQLSVL.

This sequence joins TRBV15 and TRBJ1-5, with no clear D. CDR3 length equals 14 residues. Germline V lookup: CDR1 LNHNV, CDR2 YYDKDF (reference sequence). Trimming removed 3 bases from V and 4 bases from J, with 10 bases in between. The CDR3 loop is CATSRFSTNQPQHF. CDR3 bases: TGTGCCACCAGCAGGTTCTCGACTAATCAGCCCCAGCATTTT. Together with reference TRBV15 and TRBJ1-5, the CDR3 gives the full variable domain: DAMVIQNPRYQVTQFGKPVTLSCSQTLNHNVMYWYQQKSSQAPKLLFHYYDKDFNNEADTPDNFQSRRPNTSFCFLDIRSPGLGDTAMYLCATSRFSTNQPQHFGDGTRLSIL.

The V call is TRBV30, the J call TRBJ2-6, with TRBD2 as a possible D gene (5 bases). There are 20 residues in the CDR3. V was cut by 7 bases and J by 0 bases, with 28 bases left in between. Germline CDR1 reads GTSNPN; CDR2 reads SVGIG (reference sequence). The CDR3 DNA sequence: TGTGCCTTCGCACGGATCGGACTGAATCTTATCCCCTCTGGGGCCAACGTCCTGACTTTC. Protein: CAFARIGLNLIPSGANVLTF.

This chain joins TRBV2 and TRBJ1-1, with 7 nucleotides matching TRBD1. From germline, CDR1 is SNHLY and CDR2 FYNNEI. The V segment lost 1 base and the J segment 8 bases; nucleotides outside the gene matches: 10. This CDR3 region has 15 residues. CDR3 sequence (DNA): TGTGCCAGCAGTGAAGTATATCCCGCAGGGGGAGAAGCTTTCTTT. Translated: CASSEVYPAGGEAFF.

The chain couples TRBV7-8 to TRBJ1-2; TRBD1 agrees at 8 bases. V lost 5 bases to trimming and J lost 2 bases; unmatched junction nucleotides: 10. The CDR3 totals 16 residues. Per germline, CDR1 SGHVS and CDR2 FQNEAQ. The CDR3 DNA is TGTGCCAGCAGCATACCGACGACAGGGGAAAACTATGGCTACACCTTC. It translates to CASSIPTTGENYGYTF.

To note about this clone: Other DNA sequences in this sample translate to the same CDR3. The chain joins TRBV7-9 to TRBJ1-4; 8 bases line up with TRBD1. The CDR3 extends over 15 amino acids. Per germline, CDR1 SEHNR and CDR2 FQNEAQ (reference sequence). The V segment lost 1 base and the J segment 3 bases; nucleotides outside the gene matches: 1. For the CDR3, the DNA is TGTGCCAGCAGCTTAGACAGGGGGTCTAATGAAAAACTGTTTTTT. It yields the protein CASSLDRGSNEKLFF. The variable domain in full, completed from reference TRBV7-9 and TRBJ1-4, reads DTGVSQNPRHKITKRGQNVTFRCDPISEHNRLYWYRQTLGQGPEFLTYFQNEAQLEKSRLLSDRFSAERPKGSFSTLEIQRTEQGDSAMYLCASSLDRGSNEKLFFGSGTQLSVL.

This chain joins TRBV4-1 and TRBJ1-2, with 7 bases aligning to TRBD1. The CDR3 sequence is 16 residues long. V lost 0 bases and J lost 1; bases outside the gene matches: 5. Germline CDR1 MGHRA, CDR2 YSYEKL. The CDR3 coding sequence is TGCGCCAGCAGCCAAGAAGGGGGCAGAATTAACTATGGCTACACCTTC. Its translation: CASSQEGGRINYGYTF.